The text below deals with one T cell receptor (beta chain). These data belong to a study of T cell changes during pregnancy in multiple sclerosis. TCRdb's copy holds only in-frame clones and misses some; the assay was immunoSEQ multiplex PCR. The profile covers about 70,000 clones, with roughly 94% appearing a single time and approximately 0.58% taken by the ten largest. Deletions cut 5 bases from V and 8 bases from J, with 9 bases between. The length of the CDR3 is 11 residues. Germline V gene sequence: CDR1 SNHLY, CDR2 FYNNEI. This material consisted of peripheral blood, taken in the third trimester of pregnancy. The source is a female donor with multiple sclerosis, enrolled in a pregnancy study. The rearrangement uses TRBV2 and TRBJ1-1; TRBD1 might be the D (6 bases). The CDR3 here is CASSRGIEAFF. The CDR3 DNA follows: TGTGCCAGCAGTAGGGGGATAGAAGCTTTCTTT.